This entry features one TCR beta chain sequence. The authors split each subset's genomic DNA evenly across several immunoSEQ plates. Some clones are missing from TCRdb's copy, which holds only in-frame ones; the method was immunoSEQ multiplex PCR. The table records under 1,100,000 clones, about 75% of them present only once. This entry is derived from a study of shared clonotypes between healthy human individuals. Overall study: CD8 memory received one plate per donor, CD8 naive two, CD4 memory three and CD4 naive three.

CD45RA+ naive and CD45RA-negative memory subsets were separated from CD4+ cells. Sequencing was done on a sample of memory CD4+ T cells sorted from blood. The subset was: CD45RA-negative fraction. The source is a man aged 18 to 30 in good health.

Here the CDR3 DNA reads TGTGCCAGTAGCCTTGAGAGGAACACTGAAGCTTTCTTT. This gives the protein CASSLERNTEAFF. The gene calls are TRBV19 and TRBJ1-1; no definite D call. The CDR3 has 13 amino acids. V was trimmed by 6 bases and J by 1 base, leaving 9 bases between them. In germline, CDR1 is LNHDA, CDR2 SQIVND (reference sequence).